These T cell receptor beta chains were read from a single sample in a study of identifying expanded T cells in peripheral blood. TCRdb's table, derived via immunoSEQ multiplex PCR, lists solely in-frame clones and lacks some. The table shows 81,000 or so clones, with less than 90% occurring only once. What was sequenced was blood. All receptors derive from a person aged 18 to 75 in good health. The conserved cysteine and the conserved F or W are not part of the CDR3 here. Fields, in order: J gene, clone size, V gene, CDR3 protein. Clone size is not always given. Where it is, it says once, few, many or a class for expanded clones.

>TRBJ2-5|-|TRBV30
AWNGLAGETQY
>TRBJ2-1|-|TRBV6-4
ASSDKDNNEQF
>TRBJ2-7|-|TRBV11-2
ASSLVWYGEQY
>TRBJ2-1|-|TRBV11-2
ASSLGREGNEQF
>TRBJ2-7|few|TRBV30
AWSTSSGLAHTSSYEQY
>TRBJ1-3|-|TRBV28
ASRSSGNTIY
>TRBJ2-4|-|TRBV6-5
ASKPGLAKNIQY
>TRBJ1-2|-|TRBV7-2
ASSLGSTGYGYT
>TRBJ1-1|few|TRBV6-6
ASSLTRPTEAF
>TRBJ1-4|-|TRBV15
ATSRAPVKGEKLF
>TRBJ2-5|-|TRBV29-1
SVVVVRRGGGQETQY
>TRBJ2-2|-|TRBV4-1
ASSQEMASRTGELF
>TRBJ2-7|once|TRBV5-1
ASSFSTGEGEQY
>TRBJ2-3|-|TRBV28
ASIDGRGADTQY
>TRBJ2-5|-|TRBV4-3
ASSASGQGTQY
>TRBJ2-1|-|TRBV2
ASRKNLPGQGYNEQF
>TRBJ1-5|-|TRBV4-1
ASSQDSTGNQPQH
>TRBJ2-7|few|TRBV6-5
ASSYGVAALSYEQY
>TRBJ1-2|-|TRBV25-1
ASSQLAGTGGYGYT
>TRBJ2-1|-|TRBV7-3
ASSLDRGYNEQF
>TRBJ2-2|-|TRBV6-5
ASSRDANTGELF
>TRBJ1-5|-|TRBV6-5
ASSYSTQHPQPQH
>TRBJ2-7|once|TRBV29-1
SVDPGTYEQY
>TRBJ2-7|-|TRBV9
ASSPDSYEQY
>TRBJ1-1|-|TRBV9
ASSGGGPEAF
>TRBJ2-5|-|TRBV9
ASSVGPGEETQY
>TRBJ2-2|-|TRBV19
ASSRAAGELF
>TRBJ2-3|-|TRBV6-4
ASSVADSTDTQY